This T cell receptor (beta chain) was documented in a study of Graves' ophthalmopathy and Graves' hyperthyroidism. Study-wide background: There was a collection of peripheral blood at initial diagnosis, before any treatment. Regarding the study as a whole: With a specificity of about 73% and a sensitivity of about 71%, the model predicted ophthalmopathy progression. Between ophthalmopathy and stable hyperthyroidism, a 13-signature model drew a separation with approximately 87% sensitivity and approximately 81% specificity.

The CDR3 is 14 residues long. V lost 5 bases to trimming and J lost 4 bases, with 12 bases between them. Germline V gene lookup returns CDR1 MNHEY and CDR2 SVGEGT. Diagnostic conclusions were grounded in clinical symptoms, serum thyroxine, TRAb, thyroid ultrasound and orbital computed tomography. The TCR beta CDR3 regions underwent amplification from RNA transcripts. First-round RT-PCR relied on HTBI primers, and a second-round multiplex PCR came next. TCRdb re-analysed the multiplex PCR reads in MiXCR, keeping a single row per CDR3 protein. Of about 400,000 distinct CDR3 sequences listed, roughly 20% were seen once; the top ten hold 2.5% to 3.5%. About this clonotype: Its target is not known.

This chain connects TRBV6-2 or TRBV6-3 to TRBJ1-3; a possible D gene is TRBD1 (5 bases). Material: peripheral blood. The TCR originated in a woman aged 18-30 years with stable Graves' hyperthyroidism. The CDR3 DNA follows: TGTGCCAGCAGTCTGGGGCCCTGGGGAAACACCATATATTTT. Translation gives CASSLGPWGNTIYF.